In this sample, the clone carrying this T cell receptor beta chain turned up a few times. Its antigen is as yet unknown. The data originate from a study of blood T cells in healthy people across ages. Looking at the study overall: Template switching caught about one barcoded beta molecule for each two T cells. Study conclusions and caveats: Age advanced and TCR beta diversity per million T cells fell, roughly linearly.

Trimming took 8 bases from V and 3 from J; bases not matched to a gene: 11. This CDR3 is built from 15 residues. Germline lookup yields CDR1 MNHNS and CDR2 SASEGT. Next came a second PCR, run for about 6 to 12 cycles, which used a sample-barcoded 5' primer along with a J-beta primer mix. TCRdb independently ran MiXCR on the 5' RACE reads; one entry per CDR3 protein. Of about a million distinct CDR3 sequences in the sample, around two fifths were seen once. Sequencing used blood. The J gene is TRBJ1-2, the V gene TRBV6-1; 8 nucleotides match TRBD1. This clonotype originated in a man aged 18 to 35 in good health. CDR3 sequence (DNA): TGTGCCAGCTCCGTCGGACAGGGTCTTGACTATGGCTACACCTTC. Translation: CASSVGQGLDYGYTF.